The 8 T cell receptor beta chains below all came from one sample that was sequenced in a study of shared clonotypes between healthy human individuals. TCRdb keeps only in-frame clones here, not all; method: immunoSEQ multiplex PCR. The sample contains 2 million or so clones, roughly 94% of which appear only once. The sample taken for sequencing was naive CD4+ T cells sorted from blood. Subset here: CD45RA+ positively selected. Receptors were obtained from a man between 18 and 35 years old in good health.

In its sample, this clone was seen a few times. This CDR3 is CASSFDGMDSPLHF. The CDR3 DNA reads as TGTGCCAGCAGCTTCGACGGGATGGATTCACCCCTCCACTTT. The chain combines TRBV7-9 with TRBJ1-6; no reliable D call. Germline values: CDR1 SEHNR, CDR2 FQNEAQ (reference sequence). V was pared by 3 bases and J by 8 bases, with 11 bases between. CDR3 length equals 14 residues.

The chain has TRBV5-1 and TRBJ2-3; no definite D call. The V end lost 0 bases, the J end lost 5 bases, and 10 bases lay between the germline ends. This CDR3 contains 14 residues. CDR1 is SGHRS, CDR2 YFSETQ, per germline. The CDR3: CASSLAAAKDTQYF. The CDR3 nucleotides read TGCGCCAGCAGCTTGGCGGCAGCTAAAGATACGCAGTATTTT.

The V gene is TRBV4-1, the J gene TRBJ1-2, with D maybe TRBD1 (6 bases). Trimming took off 1 base at V and 2 bases at J, with 14 bases between the two ends. Germline V lookup: CDR1 MGHRA, CDR2 YSYEKL. This CDR3 comprises 16 residues. The DNA for the CDR3 is TGCGCCAGCAGCCAAGCCGGGACAAGGGGAAACTATGGCTACACCTTC. This translates into CASSQAGTRGNYGYTF.

This rearrangement joins TRBV7-2 to TRBJ2-3; D perhaps matches TRBD2 (5 bases). Looked up from germline, CDR1 is SGHTA and CDR2 is FQGNSA. The CDR3 sequence is 14 residues long. V shed 8 bases and J shed 3 bases, with 15 bases lying between them. CDR3: CASCSSRVTDTQYF. CDR3 sequence (DNA): TGTGCCAGCTGCTCCTCGAGGGTGACAGATACGCAGTATTTT. The variable domain in full, completed from reference TRBV7-2 and TRBJ2-3, reads GAGVSQSPSNKVTEKGKDVELRCDPISGHTALYWYRQSLGQGLEFLIYFQGNSAPDKSGLPSDRFSAERTGGSVSTLTIQRTQQEDSAVYLCASCSSRVTDTQYFGPGTRLTVL.

A word on this clone: This same CDR3 is encoded by further DNA sequences in the sample. V gene TRBV28 combines with J gene TRBJ1-4; D is undetermined. The V and J ends lost 3 bases and 5 bases respectively, with 4 bases between them. The germline V gene encodes CDR1 MDHEN and CDR2 SYDVKM. The CDR3 length is 12 residues. CDR3 protein: CASSFPNEKLFF. The CDR3, as DNA: TGTGCCAGCAGTTTTCCCAATGAAAAACTGTTTTTT.

J is TRBJ2-7 and V is TRBV25-1; D is possibly TRBD2 (5 bases). This CDR3 has 13 residues. Germline CDR1 MGHDK, CDR2 SYGVNS. Trimming left V 1 base short and J 5 bases short, with 9 bases between. CDR3 region: CASSESSGNEQYF. CDR3 bases: TGTGCCAGCAGTGAATCATCGGGGAACGAGCAGTACTTC.

The gene calls are TRBV19 and TRBJ2-1; 8 nucleotides align to TRBD1. The length of the CDR3 is 15 residues. Losses at the gene ends were 2 bases for V and 3 bases for J; bases not matched to a gene: 3. Germline-derived CDR1 and CDR2 are LNHDA and SQIVND (reference sequence). The CDR3 loop is CASSIQGAVYNEQFF. In DNA, the CDR3 is TGTGCCAGTAGTATACAGGGGGCGGTCTACAATGAGCAGTTCTTC.

This rearrangement joins TRBV6-5 to TRBJ1-1; D gene uncertain. Germline CDR1 is MNHEY and CDR2 is SVGAGI. V lost 6 bases and J 4 bases, leaving 12 bases between the germline ends. This CDR3 region has 13 residues. As DNA, the CDR3 is TGTGCCAGCAGCCGCTTGAGTGGCACTGAAGCTTTCTTT. Protein sequence: CASSRLSGTEAFF.